This passage covers 20 T cell receptor beta chains from one sample sequenced in a study of T cell responses to AZD1222 COVID-19 vaccine. The data were produced by immunoSEQ multiplex PCR, yet TCRdb's version contains in-frame clones alone and is incomplete. The table includes approximately 180,000 clones, almost 90% detected once. This specimen was peripheral blood, taken on day 0 of AZD1222 vaccination. All receptors derive from an adult in good health.

The J gene is TRBJ2-3, the V gene TRBV9; D may be TRBD1 or TRBD2 (5 bases each). With 4 bases removed from V and 2 bases from J, the gap between germline ends came to 11 bases. Germline V gene lookup returns CDR1 SGDLS and CDR2 YYNGEE. This CDR3 comprises 14 residues. CDR3 sequence reads: CASSLFGATDTQYF. As DNA, the CDR3 is TGTGCCAGCAGCCTATTCGGGGCCACAGATACGCAGTATTTT.

The V gene is TRBV6-5, the J gene TRBJ1-2; perhaps TRBD1 as D (5 bases). V lost 5 bases and J 8 bases, leaving 15 bases between the germline ends. In germline, CDR1 is MNHEY, CDR2 SVGAGI. The CDR3 runs 13 residues. CDR3 DNA: TGTGCCAGCAGTATGGACGGGGCGAGGGGCTACACCTTC. This encodes CASSMDGARGYTF.

The gene calls are TRBV28 and TRBJ1-2; D not certain. The CDR3 loop spans 12 amino acids. V lost 6 bases and J lost 6, with 11 bases in between. The germline gives CDR1 MDHEN, CDR2 SYDVKM. The CDR3 loop reads CASSGSYDGYTF. CDR3 DNA: TGTGCCAGCAGCGGCAGCTACGATGGCTACACCTTC.

V usage is TRBV19 and J usage is TRBJ1-5; 10 nucleotides align to TRBD1. The germline CDR1 and CDR2 sequences are LNHDA and SQIVND (reference sequence). V lost 8 bases, J lost 2 bases, and 12 bases stayed unmatched. The length of the CDR3 is 17 residues. CDR3 loop: CASQPGTGERGNQPQHF. CDR3 bases: TGTGCCAGTCAACCAGGGACAGGGGAAAGAGGCAATCAGCCCCAGCATTTT.

V is TRBV7-9 and J is TRBJ2-3, with a possible D match to TRBD2 (6 bases). The V end lost 5 bases, the J end lost 6 bases, and 15 bases lay between the germline ends. The CDR3 extends over 14 amino acids. Germline CDR1 reads SEHNR; CDR2 reads FQNEAQ (reference sequence). The CDR3 loop is CASSQTTSGDTQYF. In nucleotides, the CDR3 is TGTGCCAGCAGCCAAACTACAAGCGGGGATACGCAGTATTTT.

The genes are TRBV20-1 and TRBJ2-6, with TRBD1 identical over 7 bases. After removal of 3 bases from V and 0 bases from J, the junction contained 2 bases not matched to a gene. The CDR3 contains 15 residues. Germline CDR1 DFQATT, CDR2 SNEGSKA (reference sequence). The CDR3 coding sequence is TGCAGTGCTAGTCCAGGGGGCTCTGGGGCCAACGTCCTGACTTTC. Translation gives CSASPGGSGANVLTF.

V gene TRBV11-2 combines with J gene TRBJ2-2; perhaps TRBD2 as D (5 bases). With 1 base removed from V and 5 bases from J, the gap between germline ends came to 5 bases. The germline gives CDR1 SGHAT, CDR2 FQNNGV. The CDR3 is 13 residues long. Written as DNA, the CDR3 is TGTGCCAGCAGCTTAGGAGGGACCGGGGAGCTGTTTTTT. Its translation: CASSLGGTGELFF.

This sequence joins TRBV12-3 or TRBV12-4 and TRBJ2-5, with D perhaps matching TRBD1 (5 bases). V was clipped by 2 bases and J by 5 bases, with 9 bases between them. CDR3 length equals 13 residues. CDR3 DNA: TGTGCCAGCAGTTTACAGGGTGGCGAGACCCAGTACTTC. It yields the protein CASSLQGGETQYF.

This chain connects TRBV12-3 or TRBV12-4 to TRBJ2-7; D gene ambiguous. The V and J ends lost 0 bases and 4 bases respectively, with 7 bases between them. CDR3 length: 13 amino acids. This chain's CDR3 is CASSLAEGYEQYF. The CDR3 DNA is TGTGCCAGCAGTTTAGCGGAAGGTTACGAGCAGTACTTC.

The chain recombines TRBV4-1 with TRBJ1-1, with 7 positions matching TRBD1. V was pared by 5 bases and J by 3 bases, with 3 bases of the junction left unmatched. The CDR3 extends over 13 amino acids. CDR1 and CDR2 (germline): MGHRA, YSYEKL. In DNA form, the CDR3 reads TGCGCCAGCAGCTCAGACAGGGACACTGAAGCTTTCTTT. Its protein is CASSSDRDTEAFF.

The V gene is TRBV30, the J gene TRBJ2-5, with D possibly TRBD1 on 5 matching bases. V lost 5 bases to trimming and J lost 4 bases, with 17 bases between them. The CDR3 totals 14 residues. CDR1 and CDR2 (germline): GTSNPN, SVGIG (reference sequence). The CDR3 region is CAWGLEQGRETQYF. The DNA of the CDR3 is TGTGCCTGGGGGCTTGAGCAGGGCCGAGAGACCCAGTACTTC.

V gene TRBV2 combines with J gene TRBJ2-7, with a possible D match to TRBD1 (6 bases). Germline CDR1 reads SNHLY; CDR2 reads FYNNEI. This CDR3 has 12 amino acids. Trimming removed 5 bases from V and 2 bases from J, with 7 bases in between. The CDR3 here is CASSRTAYEQYF. The CDR3, as DNA: TGTGCCAGCAGTCGGACAGCCTACGAGCAGTACTTC.

The V and J genes are TRBV11-2 and TRBJ2-7; D is perhaps TRBD1 or TRBD2 (6 bases each). V was cut by 2 bases and J by 4 bases, with 15 bases left in between. This CDR3 comprises 15 residues. Germline lookup yields CDR1 SGHAT and CDR2 FQNNGV. The CDR3 bases are TGTGCCAGCAGCTTATCCCGGGGGCGGGTTTACGAGCAGTACTTC. It is translated as CASSLSRGRVYEQYF.

This chain uses TRBV15 with TRBJ1-6, with D unresolved. There are 16 residues in the CDR3. CDR1 is LNHNV, CDR2 YYDKDF, per germline (reference sequence). V dropped 3 bases and J dropped 7 bases, with 16 bases sitting between them. The CDR3 reads CATSRRVGTGNSPLHF. CDR3 sequence (DNA): TGTGCCACCAGCAGGCGGGTCGGTACGGGAAATTCACCCCTCCACTTT.

This clone occurred once. The CDR3 loop is CASSVGVSGGIGNEQFF. In DNA form, the CDR3 reads TGTGCCAGCAGCGTAGGGGTTAGCGGGGGCATAGGTAATGAGCAGTTCTTC. The chain couples TRBV9 to TRBJ2-1; 9 bases agree with TRBD2. The CDR3 is 17 residues long. Trimming cost V 0 bases and J 7 bases; bases outside gene matches: 11. Germline CDR1 SGDLS, CDR2 YYNGEE.

The CDR3 reads CSASSPQGGLNTEAFF. The CDR3, as DNA: TGCAGTGCTAGTTCGCCCCAGGGAGGACTCAACACTGAAGCTTTCTTT. The chain has TRBV20-1 and TRBJ1-1; D may be TRBD1 (5 bases). CDR1 and CDR2 from the germline V gene are DFQATT and SNEGSKA (reference sequence). This CDR3 region has 16 residues. V was cut by 3 bases and J by 2 bases, with 19 bases left in between.

The V call is TRBV4-1, the J call TRBJ2-1, with D maybe TRBD2 (5 bases). The CDR3 extends over 17 amino acids. Germline assignment: CDR1 MGHRA and CDR2 YSYEKL. V shed 4 bases and J shed 4 bases, with 20 bases lying between them. In nucleotides, the CDR3 is TGCGCCAGCAGCCGAACAAACGGCTGGACTGAATACAATGAGCAGTTCTTC. It translates to CASSRTNGWTEYNEQFF.

The chain recombines TRBV4-1 with TRBJ2-2; 9 bases align to TRBD1. Germline V gene sequence: CDR1 MGHRA, CDR2 YSYEKL. Trimming took 2 bases from V and 6 from J; bases not matched to a gene: 7. The CDR3 length is 16 residues. The CDR3 spells CASSQRTGAWAGELFF. The CDR3 DNA reads TGCGCCAGCAGCCAACGGACAGGGGCGTGGGCCGGGGAGCTGTTTTTT.

A single count supports this clone. The chain is built from TRBV20-1 and TRBJ1-6; D remains unclear. CDR1 and CDR2 from the germline V gene are DFQATT and SNEGSKA (reference sequence). The V end was cut by 3 bases, the J end by 0 bases, with 9 bases between. The length of the CDR3 is 15 residues. The CDR3 nucleotides read TGCAGTGCTAGTTCCGGCAGCTCCTATAATTCACCCCTCCACTTT. Translated: CSASSGSSYNSPLHF.

This clone appeared a single time. The chain joins TRBV4-2 to TRBJ1-2; TRBD1 matches at 9 bases. The germline V gene encodes CDR1 LGHNA and CDR2 YNFKEQ. The CDR3 totals 16 residues. Trimming at V came to 1 base and at J to 4 bases, leaving 7 bases not matched to a gene. CDR3 sequence reads: CASSQGDRVRSYGYTF. The CDR3 DNA is TGTGCCAGCAGCCAAGGGGACAGGGTGAGGAGCTATGGCTACACCTTC.